This T cell receptor beta chain was observed in a study of shared clonotypes between healthy human individuals. General study results and limits: Researchers sampled only blood; tissue repertoires likely differ.

This table comes from immunoSEQ multiplex PCR, and its TCRdb copy is limited to in-frame clones, with some not included. This sample has about 2.3 million clones; more than 85% occur once, and the top ten carry about 0.37%. Germline V gene data show CDR1 as SGHVS and CDR2 as FQNEAQ. With 1 base removed from V and 13 bases from J, the gap between germline ends came to 10 bases. This CDR3 comprises 11 residues. This clone was seen a few times. As yet, its antigen is unknown. The sequencing input was naive CD4+ T cells from PBMCs. The subset: CD45RA+ positively selected. This rearrangement joins TRBV7-8 to TRBJ2-5; unclear D gene. The source of this sequence is a man younger than 30 in good health. Some clones in this sample may be carry-over from other donors' samples. CDR3 residues: CASSLGTMRYF. The CDR3, as DNA: TGTGCCAGCAGCTTAGGAACTATGCGGTACTTC.